This TCR beta chain was observed in a study of T cells after yellow fever vaccination. Regarding the study as a whole: Although the secondary response was weaker, it peaked faster, at day 5 versus 15. Booster sampling recovered most clones from primary vaccination (approximately 97% CD4, around 88% CD8).

CDR3 length: 15 amino acids. V lost 1 base to trimming and J lost 3 bases, with 9 bases between them. Germline V gene data show CDR1 as SGHVS and CDR2 as FNYEAQ. This clonotype has ten or more counts. As yet, its antigen is unknown. TCRdb re-derived calls from the 5' RACE reads in MiXCR, one entry per CDR3 protein. The sample has 500,000 to 650,000 distinct CDR3 sequences; approximately 15% are singletons. The V and J genes are TRBV7-6 and TRBJ2-2; a weak D match, TRBD1 (5 bases). The sequence was obtained from a young man who received the YFV17D yellow fever vaccine. The sequences come from PBMCs, collected on the day of the yellow fever booster vaccination. The CDR3 here is CASSLEGLDTGELFF. The CDR3 nucleotides read TGTGCCAGCAGCTTAGAGGGGTTGGACACCGGGGAGCTGTTTTTT.